Shown below are 13 T cell receptor beta chains from a single sample sequenced in a study of shared clonotypes between healthy human individuals. CD45RO-negative, CCR7-positively selected cells formed the naive CD8 fraction, excluding terminally differentiated effector memory CD45RA+ cells. This table comes from immunoSEQ multiplex PCR, and its TCRdb copy is limited to in-frame clones, with some not included. Among some 2.1 million clones listed, just over 90% were seen once. The material sequenced was naive CD8+ T cells from PBMCs. These receptors originate from a man in his late teens or twenties in good health. Some clones in this sample may be carry-over from other donors' samples.

The V gene is TRBV7-9, the J gene TRBJ1-2, with D possibly being TRBD1 (6 bases). The germline CDR1 and CDR2 sequences are SEHNR and FQNEAQ (reference sequence). V lost 4 bases and J lost 4, with 22 bases in between. The CDR3 runs 17 residues. CDR3 in DNA: TGTGCCAGCAGCTCGACCAATAGAGACAGGCGCCTCTATGGCTACACCTTC. Its translation is CASSSTNRDRRLYGYTF. Together with reference TRBV7-9 and TRBJ1-2, the CDR3 gives the full variable domain: DTGVSQNPRHKITKRGQNVTFRCDPISEHNRLYWYRQTLGQGPEFLTYFQNEAQLEKSRLLSDRFSAERPKGSFSTLEIQRTEQGDSAMYLCASSSTNRDRRLYGYTFGSGTRLTVV.

This rearrangement joins TRBV9 to TRBJ2-5; D might be TRBD1 (6 bases). V lost 6 bases and J 7 bases, leaving 22 bases between the germline ends. This CDR3 region has 15 residues. In germline, CDR1 is SGDLS, CDR2 YYNGEE. CDR3 nucleotides: TGTGCCAGCAACATAGAACAGGGCCTCGAAGGGACCCAGTACTTC. Translated: CASNIEQGLEGTQYF. Drawing the rest from reference TRBV9 and TRBJ2-5, the complete variable domain is DSGVTQTPKHLITATGQRVTLRCSPRSGDLSVYWYQQSLDQGLQFLIQYYNGEERAKGNILERFSAQQFPDLHSELNLSSLELGDSALYFCASNIEQGLEGTQYFGPGTRLLVL.

V is TRBV2 and J is TRBJ2-7; D might be TRBD2 (7 bases). Germline CDR1 and CDR2: SNHLY and FYNNEI. V was pared by 2 bases and J by 4 bases, with 24 bases between. CDR3 length: 18 residues. The CDR3 DNA sequence: TGTGCCAGCAGTGAACTCCCGGTGGCAGGAGGGGGGGAATACGAGCAGTACTTC. Residues: CASSELPVAGGGEYEQYF.

J is TRBJ2-1 and V is TRBV29-1; the match to TRBD2 covers 15 bases. CDR3 length equals 16 residues. V was clipped by 6 bases and J by 8 bases; unmatched bases: 11. CDR1 and CDR2 (germline): SQVTM, ANQGSEA. CDR3 loop: CSVAGTSGRRSDEQFF. The CDR3 DNA sequence: TGCAGCGTCGCCGGGACTAGCGGGAGGAGATCTGATGAGCAGTTCTTC.

The chain carries TRBV27 and TRBJ2-1; no firm D call. The germline CDR1 and CDR2 sequences are MNHEY and SMNVEV (reference sequence). The CDR3 is made up of 13 amino acids. V dropped 5 bases and J dropped 9 bases, with 14 bases sitting between them. CDR3 residues: CASSPLLAGEQFF. The CDR3 DNA reads as TGTGCCAGCAGTCCCCTCTTAGCCGGTGAGCAGTTCTTC.

The chain combines TRBV28 with TRBJ2-4; the D is unclear. CDR3 size: 14 residues. The V end was cut by 8 bases, the J end by 0 bases, with 11 bases between. The germline CDR1 and CDR2 sequences are MDHEN and SYDVKM. The CDR3 reads CASGSAVAKNIQYF. DNA of the CDR3: TGTGCCAGCGGGTCGGCCGTAGCCAAAAACATTCAGTACTTC.

The chain employs TRBV27 and TRBJ2-1; D unclear. In germline, CDR1 is MNHEY, CDR2 SMNVEV (reference sequence). V was trimmed by 6 bases and J by 5 bases, leaving 11 bases between them. The CDR3 totals 13 residues. The CDR3 bases are TGTGCCAGCAGGGATGAGGCCAACAATGAGCAGTTCTTC. Translated: CASRDEANNEQFF.

This clone was seen only once. The genes are TRBV11-2 and TRBJ2-2, with 9 bases that match TRBD2. Germline CDR1 SGHAT, CDR2 FQNNGV. The CDR3 is made up of 14 amino acids. Trimming took 5 bases from V and 3 from J; bases not matched to a gene: 1. CDR3 amino acids: CASSRLADTGELFF. CDR3 bases: TGTGCCAGCAGCAGACTAGCGGACACCGGGGAGCTGTTTTTT.

The rearrangement uses TRBV27 and TRBJ2-1; 9 bases align to TRBD1. The V and J ends lost 5 bases and 8 bases, in that order; junction bases with no gene match: 16. Germline V gene data show CDR1 as MNHEY and CDR2 as SMNVEV (reference sequence). The CDR3 contains 17 residues. The CDR3 is CASSLLSGTGSMDEQFF. The CDR3 coding sequence is TGTGCCAGCAGTCTCCTTTCTGGGACAGGGAGTATGGATGAGCAGTTCTTC.

The chain uses TRBV27 and TRBJ2-1; 10 bases are shared with TRBD2. The germline V gene encodes CDR1 MNHEY and CDR2 SMNVEV (reference sequence). The CDR3 runs 16 residues. The trim removed 6 bases at V and 5 bases at J, leaving 10 bases unmatched. The CDR3 reads CASSTSGGEINNEQFF. The CDR3 DNA is TGTGCCAGCAGCACCAGCGGGGGGGAAATTAACAATGAGCAGTTCTTC.

This chain connects TRBV7-2 to TRBJ1-2; the D is unclear. This CDR3 is built from 16 residues. The germline V gene encodes CDR1 SGHTA and CDR2 FQGNSA. The germline V and J ends were trimmed by 4 bases and 3 bases, with 18 bases remaining between them. DNA for the CDR3: TGTGCCAGCAGCTCTACAGCGGTGCGGCGTTACTATGGCTACACCTTC. Amino acid sequence: CASSSTAVRRYYGYTF.

This clone was detected once. The rearrangement links TRBV4-2 to TRBJ2-1; D is ambiguous. The germline V gene encodes CDR1 LGHNA and CDR2 YNFKEQ. V dropped 4 bases and J dropped 2 bases, with 12 bases sitting between them. The CDR3 length is 15 residues. The CDR3 reads CASSPGGVTYNEQFF. Written as DNA, the CDR3 is TGTGCCAGCAGCCCAGGTGGGGTAACCTACAATGAGCAGTTCTTC.

This rearrangement joins TRBV7-9 to TRBJ1-2, with D unresolved. Trimming stripped 3 bases from V and 3 bases from J, with 14 bases between. The germline V gene has CDR1 SEHNR and CDR2 FQNEAQ (reference sequence). The CDR3 runs to 15 residues. CDR3 protein: CASSFLLGGDYGYTF. In nucleotides, the CDR3 is TGTGCCAGCAGCTTTCTCCTCGGCGGAGACTATGGCTACACCTTC.